The 22 T cell receptor beta chains below were found in one sample sequenced in a study of regulatory T cells in long-lasting Graves disease. Documented time point: newly diagnosed GD, antithyroid drugs for less than 3 months. Construction of the TCR library relied on RNA isolated from PBMCs. Construction of the TCR beta libraries employed iRepertoire HTBI primers in conjunction with Arm-PCR of CDR3 regions. TCRdb independently ran MiXCR on the multiplex PCR reads; one entry per CDR3 protein. The sample contains about 470,000 distinct CDR3 sequences, 15% to 20% of which appear only once. The same sample was also studied in work on T cells in Graves' hyperthyroidism and ophthalmopathy.

Sequenced here: peripheral blood mononuclear cells (PBMCs), sampled at new diagnosis, from a patient treated with antithyroid drugs. The source of these receptors is a man between 40 and 49 years old with Graves disease.

This clonotype showed up many times. The rearrangement links TRBV2 to TRBJ1-2, with a tentative D call TRBD1 (5 bases). The CDR3 extends over 11 amino acids. CDR1 and CDR2 (germline): SNHLY, FYNNEI. Trimming took 7 bases from V and 6 from J, leaving 9 bases between them. In DNA form, the CDR3 reads TGTGCCAGCAATCAGGGAAATGGCTACACCTTC. Encoded protein: CASNQGNGYTF.

For this clonotype: Being one base from a much bigger clone, this may be a read error. V and J are TRBV10-3 and TRBJ1-1; D is possibly TRBD1 (5 bases). Germline V CDR1 and CDR2: ENHRY, SYGVKD. This CDR3 is built from 16 residues. This CDR3 is CAIGESSRGGDTEAFF. The CDR3 DNA reads TGTGCCATCGGTGAATCGAGTAGAGGAGGGGACACTGAAGCTTTCTTT.

This clonotype was observed at least ten times. V is TRBV20-1 and J is TRBJ2-5; D not certain. Trimming shortened V by 5 bases and J by 3 bases, and 13 bases separated the two germline ends. This CDR3 has 13 residues. The germline CDR1 and CDR2 sequences are DFQATT and SNEGSKA (reference sequence). The CDR3 reads CSAPARVEETQYF. DNA for the CDR3: TGCAGTGCTCCGGCCCGGGTGGAAGAGACCCAGTACTTC.

This clonotype was seen a handful of times. The gene calls are TRBV6-5 and TRBJ2-4; either TRBD1 or TRBD2 may fit D (5 bases each). Germline V gene lookup returns CDR1 MNHEY and CDR2 SVGAGI. This CDR3 is built from 16 residues. Trimming removed 2 bases at V and 7 bases at J, with 18 bases between. For the CDR3, the DNA is TGTGCCAGCAGTTACACCGGGACCGACTTGGCGAACATTCAGTACTTC. Residues: CASSYTGTDLANIQYF.

This clonotype has a count of ten or more. The V and J genes are TRBV3-1 and TRBJ2-1; 11 bases map to TRBD2. Germline V gene sequence: CDR1 LGHDT, CDR2 YNNKEL (reference sequence). This CDR3 has 15 residues. The J segment lost 6 bases and the V segment lost 3 bases, leaving 4 bases of the junction unmatched. The CDR3 region is CASSHTSGRRNEQFF. CDR3 DNA: TGTGCCAGCAGCCACACTAGCGGGAGACGCAATGAGCAGTTCTTC.

The CDR3 reads CASSLGSRTGTQYF. CDR3 DNA sequence: TGTGCCAGCAGCTTAGGGTCGAGAACCGGTACGCAGTATTTT. This rearrangement joins TRBV7-6 to TRBJ2-3; no clear D gene. The CDR3 extends over 14 amino acids. CDR1 and CDR2 from the germline V gene are SGHVS and FNYEAQ. V lost 1 base to trimming and J lost 8 bases, with 13 bases between them.

This clonotype appeared many times. The chain couples TRBV7-9 to TRBJ2-1, with 10 bases fitting TRBD2. Germline trimming cut 5 bases from V and 7 bases from J; bases unmatched to any gene: 17. Germline V gene lookup returns CDR1 SEHNR and CDR2 FQNEAQ (reference sequence). The CDR3 length is 18 residues. The CDR3 loop is CASSENPRAGGPRNEQFF. As DNA, the CDR3 is TGTGCCAGCAGCGAGAACCCACGAGCGGGAGGGCCGCGAAATGAGCAGTTCTTC.

At least ten counts were recorded for this clonotype. The junction does not match germline at one end; this may be a read error. The chain has TRBV5-1 and TRBJ2-3; possibly TRBD1 for D (5 bases). Germline values: CDR1 SGHRS, CDR2 YFSETQ. CDR3 length: 14 residues. The CDR3 nucleotides are TGTGCCAGCAGCTCAGTAGGGGGCACAGATACGCAGTATTTT. Protein sequence: CASSSVGGTDTQYF.

Many counts were recorded for this clonotype. The CDR3, as DNA: TGCGCCAGCGGCAGGGAAGGAGGCGAGCAGTACTTC. It is translated as CASGREGGEQYF. The V call is TRBV5-1, the J call TRBJ2-7; D tentatively reads TRBD1 or TRBD2 (5 bases each). V was trimmed by 7 bases and J by 6 bases, leaving 14 bases between them. Germline assignment: CDR1 SGHRS and CDR2 YFSETQ. This CDR3 region has 12 residues. Full variable domain (missing parts from reference TRBV5-1 and TRBJ2-7): KAGVTQTPRYLIKTRGQQVTLSCSPISGHRSVSWYQQTPGQGLQFLFEYFSETQRNKGNFPGRFSGRQFSNSRSEMNVSTLELGDSALYLCASGREGGEQYFGPGTRLTVT.

This clonotype was observed at least ten times. The DNA of the CDR3 is TGTGCCAGCAGTTTACCAGCCGCGGGAGTCTACAATGAGCAGTTCTTC. It specifies CASSLPAAGVYNEQFF. The rearrangement joins TRBV28 to TRBJ2-1, with TRBD2 identical over 7 bases. J was trimmed by 3 bases and V by 2 bases; bases with no gene match: 7. The CDR3 has 16 residues. Germline CDR1 is MDHEN and CDR2 is SYDVKM.

This clonotype has more than one count but fewer than ten. The V call is TRBV20-1, the J call TRBJ2-7, with D possibly matching TRBD1 (6 bases). V lost 6 bases and J lost 6, with 21 bases in between. Germline V gene data show CDR1 as DFQATT and CDR2 as SNEGSKA (reference sequence). The CDR3 spans 14 residues. CDR3 nucleotide sequence: TGCAGTGCCGAACGCCCGACAGGCGTTCGCGAGCAGTACTTC. It is translated as CSAERPTGVREQYF.

The chain employs TRBV4-1 and TRBJ2-1; 7 positions agree with TRBD1. CDR1 is MGHRA, CDR2 YSYEKL, per germline. CDR3 size: 15 residues. After removal of 0 bases from V and 9 bases from J, the junction contained 8 bases not matched to a gene. Here the CDR3 DNA reads TGCGCCAGCAGCCAAGAAAGGGGGCGCCAGGGTGAGCAGTTCTTC. This encodes CASSQERGRQGEQFF.

This clonotype was counted ten times or more. The chain recombines TRBV12-5 with TRBJ2-1; 7 bases agree with TRBD2. The CDR3 covers 16 residues. The ends lost 0 bases at V and 1 base at J; junction bases unmatched: 3. CDR1 is LGHNT and CDR2 is FRNRAP in the germline V gene. The CDR3 bases are TGTGCTAGTGGTTTGGTCGGGGGGACGTCCTACAATGAGCAGTTCTTC. Translated: CASGLVGGTSYNEQFF.

On this clonotype: This may be a read error, as it is one base from a much larger clone. Because the CDR3 is missing its conserved closing phenylalanine or tryptophan, this is likely a read error. The V call is TRBV6-1, the J call TRBJ2-7; D may be TRBD1 (6 bases). The V and J ends lost 6 bases and 6 bases respectively, with 15 bases between them. CDR3 length equals 13 residues. Germline V gene data show CDR1 as MNHNS and CDR2 as SASEGT. DNA for the CDR3: TGTGCCAGCAGCCCCTCCCAGGGGCGCGAGCAGTACTCC. Translating it yields CASSPSQGREQYS.

This clonotype was picked up many times. This chain joins TRBV12-3 or TRBV12-4 and TRBJ2-1, with unresolved D. The V end was cut by 6 bases, the J end by 6 bases, with 6 bases between. CDR3 length: 11 residues. The CDR3 region has the DNA TGTGCCAGCAGCTTACGCAATGAGCAGTTCTTC. It yields the protein CASSLRNEQFF.

The chain combines TRBV14 with TRBJ2-7, with D unclear. V shed 2 bases and J shed 6 bases, with 5 bases lying between them. Germline loops: CDR1 SGHDN, CDR2 FVKESK. The CDR3 sequence is 11 residues long. CDR3 sequence reads: CASSQYGEQYV. The CDR3 DNA is TGTGCCAGCAGCCAATATGGCGAGCAGTACGTC.

This clonotype was found many times. The chain carries TRBV20-1 and TRBJ2-1; D gene unclear. V lost 3 bases, J lost 0 bases, and 9 bases lay in between. The CDR3 has 14 residues. Germline lookup yields CDR1 DFQATT and CDR2 SNEGSKA (reference sequence). The CDR3, as DNA: TGCAGTGCTAGTCTTCGGAGCTCCTACAATGAGCAGTTCTTC. Encoded protein: CSASLRSSYNEQFF.

This clonotype has more than one count but fewer than ten. The V and J genes are TRBV13 and TRBJ2-3; TRBD1 matches 9 bases. Germline lookup yields CDR1 PRHDT and CDR2 FYEKMQ (reference sequence). The CDR3 length is 16 residues. Losses at the gene ends were 4 bases for V and 4 bases for J; bases not matched to a gene: 9. In DNA form, the CDR3 reads TGTGCCAGCAGCTCCCCCGGGACAGGGAGGGCAGATACGCAGTATTTT. Translation: CASSSPGTGRADTQYF.

In this sample, this clonotype turned up a few times. This chain uses TRBV10-3 with TRBJ1-6; D call uncertain. Germline V gene lookup returns CDR1 ENHRY and CDR2 SYGVKD. Trimming removed 6 bases at V and 0 bases at J, with 6 bases between. The CDR3 extends over 14 amino acids. CDR3 amino acids: CAIRDTSYNSPLHF. The CDR3 DNA reads as TGTGCCATCAGGGATACCTCCTATAATTCACCCCTCCACTTT.

This clonotype has more than one count but fewer than ten. This could be a read error, since a much larger clone is one nucleotide away. This is likely a read error, given that the CDR3 carries no conserved phenylalanine or tryptophan at its end. The rearrangement links TRBV20-1 to TRBJ1-1; TRBD1 agrees at 9 bases. With 4 bases clipped from V and 5 bases from J, the junction kept 5 bases outside the gene matches. The CDR3 has 13 residues. Per germline, CDR1 DFQATT and CDR2 SNEGSKA (reference sequence). The CDR3 reads CSATGQGRTEAFS. Here the CDR3 DNA reads TGCAGTGCTACAGGACAGGGGAGGACTGAAGCTTTCTCT.

This clonotype has a single count. The chain couples TRBV12-3 or TRBV12-4 to TRBJ2-2; unclear D gene. This CDR3 region has 15 residues. V was pared by 6 bases and J by 0 bases, with 11 bases between. CDR3 sequence reads: CASRKSLSNTGELFF. CDR3 nucleotides: TGTGCCAGCAGAAAGTCACTTTCGAACACCGGGGAGCTGTTTTTT.

This clonotype was seen a few times. The chain links TRBV24-1 to TRBJ2-2; 8 nucleotides match TRBD2. Trimming took 3 bases from V and 1 from J; bases not matched to a gene: 12. CDR3 length: 19 amino acids. CDR1 and CDR2 from the germline V gene are KGHDR and SFDVKD. CDR3 in amino acids: CATSDPGTRTGKNTGELFF. CDR3 bases: TGTGCCACCAGTGATCCTGGGACTAGGACGGGGAAGAACACCGGGGAGCTGTTTTTT.